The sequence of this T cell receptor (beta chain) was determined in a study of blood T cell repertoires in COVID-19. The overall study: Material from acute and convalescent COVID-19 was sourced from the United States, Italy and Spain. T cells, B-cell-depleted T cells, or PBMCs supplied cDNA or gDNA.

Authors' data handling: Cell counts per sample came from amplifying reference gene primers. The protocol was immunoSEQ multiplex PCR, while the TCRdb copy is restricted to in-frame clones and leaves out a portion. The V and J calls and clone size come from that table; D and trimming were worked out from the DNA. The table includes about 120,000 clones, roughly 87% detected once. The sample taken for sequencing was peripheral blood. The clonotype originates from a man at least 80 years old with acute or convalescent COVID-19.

The CDR3: CASSQAVRGGSPLHF. The CDR3 DNA reads TGCGCCAGCAGCCAAGCCGTTAGGGGAGGGTCACCCCTCCACTTT. The chain employs TRBV4-1 and TRBJ1-6, with D tentatively TRBD1 (5 bases). This CDR3 has 15 residues. V lost 1 base to trimming and J lost 10 bases, with 14 bases between them. Germline CDR1 reads MGHRA; CDR2 reads YSYEKL.